The 27 T cell receptor beta chains presented below share a single source sample, sequenced in a study of T cell clonality in common variable immunodeficiency. The table came from immunoSEQ multiplex PCR; TCRdb's copy has only in-frame clones and leaves some out. In total the sample includes fewer than 60,000 clones, none of them seen once. The sample was peripheral blood mononuclear cells. The source of these receptors is a person aged 18 to 75 in good health.

Regarding this clone: The observed sequence ends 3 residues before the CDR3 terminus, with the missing tail filled in from the germline J gene. The chain employs TRBV19 and TRBJ1-1; 7 nucleotides agree with TRBD1. V was clipped by 7 bases and J by 3 bases; unmatched bases: 11. CDR1 LNHDA and CDR2 SQIVND come from the germline V gene (reference sequence). This CDR3 comprises 15 residues. CDR3 protein: CASTTAGGIHTEAFF. CDR3 DNA (partial): TGTGCCAGTACCACCGCAGGGGGTATCCACACTGAA.

In its sample, this clone was seen many times. The CDR3 spells CAWSSTQNTQYF. CDR3 bases read: TGTGCCTGGAGCTCAACCCAGAATACG. This rearrangement joins TRBV30 to TRBJ2-3; D unresolved. The CDR3 goes on 3 residues after the read ends, and that part is filled in from the germline J gene. The CDR3 contains 12 residues. Trimming pared 3 bases from V and 7 bases from J, leaving 11 bases between. The V gene's germline CDR1 is GTSNPN and CDR2 SVGIG (reference sequence).

This clone was seen at least ten times. Read data end 3 residues before the CDR3 end; the end is taken from the germline J gene. The chain couples TRBV5-6 to TRBJ2-1, with a tentative D call TRBD1 (5 bases). This CDR3 is built from 14 residues. V gave up 0 bases and J gave up 7 bases, with 11 bases separating them. Germline CDR1 is SGHDT and CDR2 is YYEEEE. The part of the CDR3 DNA that was read is TGTGCCAGCAGCTTGGGGACACCGGATAATGAG. It specifies CASSLGTPDNE. In full, the CDR3 is CASSLGTPDNEQFF. Together with reference TRBV5-6 and TRBJ2-1, the CDR3 gives the full variable domain: DAGVTQSPTHLIKTRGQQVTLRCSPKSGHDTVSWYQQALGQGPQFIFQYYEEEERQRGNFPDRFSGHQFPNYSSELNVNALLLGDSALYLCASSLGTPDNEQFFGPGTRLTVL.

This clone has at least ten counts. The read ends 3 residues shy of where the CDR3 ends; the end is completed using the germline J gene. The rearrangement uses TRBV20-1 and TRBJ2-3, with a weak D call TRBD2 (5 bases). CDR1 and CDR2 from the germline V gene are DFQATT and SNEGSKA (reference sequence). V dropped 5 bases and J dropped 3 bases, with 12 bases sitting between them. The CDR3 runs to 13 residues. The CDR3 spells CSAERARTDTQYF. The covered CDR3 bases are TGCAGTGCTGAGAGGGCCCGAACAGATACG.

At least ten counts were recorded for this clone. The read terminates 3 residues before the CDR3 end, so the remaining end is supplied by the germline J gene. The chain joins TRBV20-1 to TRBJ2-1; D not certain. The CDR3 length is 11 residues. Trimming cost V 3 bases and J 7 bases, with 7 bases left between them. Germline V lookup: CDR1 DFQATT, CDR2 SNEGSKA (reference sequence). This chain's CDR3 is CSASQGNEQFF. Incomplete CDR3 DNA: TGCAGTGCTAGCCAAGGTAATGAG.

This clone was seen more than once but under ten times. Read coverage stops 3 residues before the CDR3 terminus; the germline J gene supplies the remainder. This chain connects TRBV7-3 to TRBJ1-3; no clear D gene. CDR3 size: 14 residues. The ends were cut back, 4 bases at V and 0 bases at J, with 7 bases in the middle. Germline loops: CDR1 SGHTA, CDR2 FQGTGA. CDR3 DNA, as far as it was read: TGTGCCAGCAGCTCCTCGGTCTCTGGAAACACC. Protein product: CASSSSVSGNT. The CDR3 reads in full as CASSSSVSGNTIYF. The whole variable domain, remainder taken from reference TRBV7-3 and TRBJ1-3, is GAGVSQTPSNKVTEKGKYVELRCDPISGHTALYWYRQSLGQGPEFLIYFQGTGAADDSGLPNDRFFAVRPEGSVSTLKIQRTERGDSAVYLCASSSSVSGNTIYFGEGSWLTVV.

This clone has a count of ten or more. The CDR3 is cut off 3 residues early in the read; its end comes from the germline J gene. The V call is TRBV5-1, the J call TRBJ2-5; a possible D gene is TRBD1 (6 bases). Germline CDR1 and CDR2: SGHRS and YFSETQ. The V gene lost 1 base and the J gene lost 4 bases, with 11 bases spanning the gap. The CDR3 spans 14 residues. CDR3 DNA, as far as it was read: TGCGCCAGCAGCTTGCCCCAGGGGATAGAGACC. It yields the protein CASSLPQGIET. The whole CDR3 is CASSLPQGIETQYF.

In its sample, this clone was seen many times. The read is 3 residues too short to cover the CDR3 end, so that end is filled in from the germline J gene. The J gene is TRBJ2-3, the V gene TRBV20-1; 7 positions match TRBD1. With V trimmed by 0 bases and J by 1 base, 1 base remained unmatched. The CDR3 has 14 amino acids. Germline V gene lookup returns CDR1 DFQATT and CDR2 SNEGSKA (reference sequence). The sequenced part of the CDR3 DNA is TGCAGTGCTAGAGATAGGGGGCGCACAGATACG. This codes for CSARDRGRTDT. The full CDR3 protein reads CSARDRGRTDTQYF.

This clone was detected only a few times. The missing CDR3 end, 3 residues past where the read stops, is filled in from the germline J gene. This chain joins TRBV20-1 and TRBJ2-1; maybe TRBD1 (5 bases). The germline V gene encodes CDR1 DFQATT and CDR2 SNEGSKA (reference sequence). V was trimmed by 4 bases and J by 5 bases, leaving 12 bases between them. This CDR3 spans 13 amino acids. The CDR3 sequence is CSATRQSNNEQFF. The CDR3 bases that were read are TGCAGTGCTACGAGACAGTCGAACAATGAG.

Only a few counts were recorded for this clone. The missing CDR3 end, 3 residues past where the read stops, is filled in from the germline J gene. The chain joins TRBV7-2 to TRBJ1-2; no clear D. Looked up from germline, CDR1 is SGHTA and CDR2 is FQGNSA. CDR3 length: 13 amino acids. CDR3 DNA, as far as it was read: TGTGCCAGCAGCTTAGGAGGCGGGGATAGC. As protein: CASSLGGGDS. Given in full, the CDR3 is CASSLGGGDSYTF. The whole variable domain, remainder taken from reference TRBV7-2 and TRBJ1-2, is GAGVSQSPSNKVTEKGKDVELRCDPISGHTALYWYRQSLGQGLEFLIYFQGNSAPDKSGLPSDRFSAERTGGSVSTLTIQRTQQEDSAVYLCASSLGGGDSYTFGSGTRLTVV.

To note about this clone: The read ends 3 residues before the CDR3 terminus; that terminus is restored from the germline J gene. The chain carries TRBV7-6 and TRBJ1-6, with a tentative D call TRBD1 (5 bases). The CDR3 consists of 17 residues. Germline values: CDR1 SGHVS, CDR2 FNYEAQ. With 1 base removed from V and 0 bases from J, the gap between germline ends came to 10 bases. The CDR3 DNA, read in part, is TGTGCCAGCAGCTTAGGACAGACGAGCTCCTATAATTCACCC. Protein product: CASSLGQTSSYNSP. In full, the CDR3 reads CASSLGQTSSYNSPLHF.

There are many counts of this clone. With the read ending 3 residues before the CDR3 end, the germline J gene is used to fill in that end. The chain uses TRBV5-1 and TRBJ2-5, with TRBD1 identical over 9 bases. Germline CDR1 and CDR2: SGHRS and YFSETQ. The V and J ends lost 6 bases and 1 base, in that order; junction bases with no gene match: 7. This CDR3 comprises 15 residues. The CDR3 bases that were read are TGCGCCAGCACCCAGACAGGGGGTCGCCAAGAGACC. Translating gives CASTQTGGRQET. The CDR3 as a whole reads CASTQTGGRQETQYF.

This clone came up a few times. The read comes to an end 3 residues before the CDR3 does, leaving the germline J gene to fill in the end. This rearrangement joins TRBV5-1 to TRBJ2-1; 11 bases are shared with TRBD1. V was pared by 3 bases and J by 6 bases, with 5 bases of the junction left unmatched. CDR3 length: 15 amino acids. The germline gives CDR1 SGHRS, CDR2 YFSETQ. CDR3 DNA, as far as it was read: TGCGCCAGCAGCTCCGGACAGGGGGCGTTCAATGAG. It codes for CASSSGQGAFNE. The entire CDR3 sequence reads CASSSGQGAFNEQFF.

With regard to this clone: The CDR3 goes on 3 residues after the read ends, and that part is filled in from the germline J gene. The V call is TRBV7-3, the J call TRBJ2-1; 8 nucleotides line up with TRBD2. This CDR3 is 15 amino acids long. Germline CDR1 SGHTA, CDR2 FQGTGA. With V trimmed by 5 bases and J by 5 bases, 8 bases remained unmatched. Here the CDR3 reads CASSLHGGANNEQFF. CDR3 DNA, as far as it was read: TGTGCCAGCAGCCTCCACGGGGGGGCCAACAATGAG.

This clone was counted many times. The sequenced CDR3 bases are TGTGCCAGCAGCGTAGCTCCCCTGGGACTTCCAGATACG. Translation gives CASSVAPLGLPDT. The full-length CDR3 reads as CASSVAPLGLPDTQYF. This rearrangement joins TRBV9 to TRBJ2-3; possible D gene TRBD2, 6 bases. The read terminates 3 residues before the CDR3 end, so the remaining end is supplied by the germline J gene. Germline V CDR1 and CDR2: SGDLS, YYNGEE. The CDR3 loop spans 16 amino acids. Trimming pared 0 bases from V and 4 bases from J, leaving 15 bases between.

This clone was counted ten times or more. The read finishes 3 residues shy of the CDR3 end, and the germline J gene is used to complete it. The gene calls are TRBV7-8 and TRBJ1-1; D possibly corresponds to TRBD1 (6 bases). The CDR3 totals 14 residues. Germline V CDR1 and CDR2: SGHVS, FQNEAQ. V lost 2 bases, J lost 0 bases, and 7 bases lay in between. The CDR3 bases that were read are TGTGCCAGCAGCTTAACAGGGATGAACACTGAA. It encodes CASSLTGMNTE. The entire CDR3 protein reads CASSLTGMNTEAFF. Full variable domain (outside the CDR3, taken from reference TRBV7-8 and TRBJ1-1): GAGVSQSPRYKVAKRGQDVALRCDPISGHVSLFWYQQALGQGPEFLTYFQNEAQLDKSGLPSDRFFAERPEGSVSTLKIQRTQQEDSAVYLCASSLTGMNTEAFFGQGTRLTVV.

At least ten counts were recorded for this clone. The read gets to within 3 residues of the CDR3 end, and the germline J gene fills in the rest. The chain recombines TRBV20-1 with TRBJ2-4; perhaps TRBD1 as D (5 bases). Germline assignment: CDR1 DFQATT and CDR2 SNEGSKA (reference sequence). The CDR3 runs 15 residues. CDR3 sequence reads: CSARKPKGFQETQYF. Partial CDR3 DNA: TGCAGTGCTAGAAAGCCTAAGGGGTTCCAAGAGACT.

This clone was seen repeatedly, ten times or more. The read terminates 3 residues before the CDR3 end, so the remaining end is supplied by the germline J gene. The chain recombines TRBV14 with TRBJ1-2, with 8 bases lining up with TRBD1. CDR1 is SGHDN, CDR2 FVKESK, per germline. This CDR3 is built from 14 residues. This CDR3 reads CASSQGTGRGGYTF. Partial CDR3 DNA: TGTGCCAGCAGCCAAGGGACAGGGCGCGGAGGC.

Ten or more counts support this clone. The CDR3 end lies 3 residues beyond the end of the read and is filled in from the germline J gene. The V gene is TRBV19, the J gene TRBJ2-1; D ambiguous. Germline CDR1 reads LNHDA; CDR2 reads SQIVND (reference sequence). The CDR3 length is 15 residues. V dropped 4 bases and J dropped 8 bases, with 18 bases sitting between them. The part of the CDR3 DNA that was read is TGTGCCAGTAGTAGCCCCTCCGCAGGAGAGGATGAG. Its protein is CASSSPSAGEDE. The full CDR3 reads CASSSPSAGEDEQFF.

This clone was counted at least ten times. With the read ending 3 residues before the CDR3 end, the germline J gene is used to fill in that end. J is TRBJ2-5 and V is TRBV2; 9 positions agree with TRBD2. The CDR3 has 14 residues. Trimming cost V 7 bases and J 1 base; bases outside gene matches: 4. Germline-derived CDR1 and CDR2 are SNHLY and FYNNEI. The CDR3 sequence: CASNRLAAQETQYF. The sequenced part of the CDR3 DNA is TGTGCCAGCAACCGACTAGCGGCCCAAGAGACC. The full variable domain, rest sourced from reference TRBV2 and TRBJ2-5, is EPEVTQTPSHQVTQMGQEVILRCVPISNHLYFYWYRQILGQKVEFLVSFYNNEISEKSEIFDDQFSVERPDGSNFTLKIRSTKLEDSAMYFCASNRLAAQETQYFGPGTRLLVL.

Incomplete CDR3 DNA: TGCGCCAGCAGCCCCGAGCAGGGGGAATCTGGGACTGAA. This encodes CASSPEQGESGTE. In full, the CDR3 is CASSPEQGESGTEAFF. The chain joins TRBV5-1 to TRBJ1-1; the match to TRBD1 covers 7 bases. The read terminates 3 residues ahead of where the CDR3 ends, so the germline J gene completes it. The V gene end was trimmed by 4 bases and the J gene end by 5 bases; junction bases not matched to a gene: 14. This CDR3 has 16 amino acids. In germline, CDR1 is SGHRS, CDR2 YFSETQ.

This clone was observed many times. The read terminates 3 residues before the CDR3 end, so the remaining end is supplied by the germline J gene. This sequence joins TRBV14 and TRBJ2-1; no clear D gene. The ends were cut back, 0 bases at V and 9 bases at J, with 12 bases in the middle. CDR1 SGHDN and CDR2 FVKESK come from the germline V gene. This CDR3 is built from 14 residues. The part of the CDR3 DNA that was read is TGTGCCAGCAGCCAAGATTATAGGGCAGGTGAG. Translating gives CASSQDYRAGE. The whole CDR3 sequence reads CASSQDYRAGEQFF.

This clone was counted many times. The read stops 3 residues short of the end of the CDR3; the missing end is completed from the germline J gene. V and J are TRBV5-1 and TRBJ1-1, with a possible D match to TRBD1 (5 bases). The CDR3 consists of 13 residues. The germline gives CDR1 SGHRS, CDR2 YFSETQ. The V and J ends lost 3 bases and 1 base respectively, with 7 bases between them. The CDR3 sequence: CASSSQENTEAFF. The DNA read from the CDR3 is TGCGCCAGCAGCTCACAGGAGAACACTGAA.

This clone was seen repeatedly, ten times or more. The read stops 3 residues short of the end of the CDR3; the missing end is completed from the germline J gene. The chain combines TRBV5-1 with TRBJ2-1; D is perhaps TRBD1 (5 bases). This CDR3 contains 14 residues. V lost 4 bases to trimming and J lost 6 bases, with 14 bases between them. Looked up from germline, CDR1 is SGHRS and CDR2 is YFSETQ. The CDR3 sequence: CASSQSGWGNEQFF. The part of the CDR3 DNA that was read is TGCGCCAGCAGCCAATCAGGGTGGGGCAATGAG.

This clone was seen repeatedly, ten times or more. With the read ending 3 residues before the CDR3 end, the germline J gene is used to fill in that end. The chain employs TRBV12-3 or TRBV12-4 and TRBJ1-5; no definite D call. Trimming left V 5 bases short and J 4 bases short, with 9 bases between. The CDR3 is made up of 13 amino acids. Partial CDR3 DNA: TGTGCCAGCAGTCAGTCCCAAAATCAGCCC. Its translation: CASSQSQNQP. The whole CDR3 protein is CASSQSQNQPQHF.

The table lists this clone with many counts. The CDR3 end lies 3 residues beyond the end of the read and is filled in from the germline J gene. This chain joins TRBV19 and TRBJ2-5; D is unclear. V gave up 0 bases and J gave up 1 base, with 6 bases separating them. This CDR3 spans 14 amino acids. Germline loops: CDR1 LNHDA, CDR2 SQIVND (reference sequence). The sequenced part of the CDR3 DNA is TGTGCCAGTAGTATAGAGCACATCCAAGAGACC. Translated: CASSIEHIQET. In full, the CDR3 is CASSIEHIQETQYF.

This clone was detected many times. A junction boundary mismatches the germline segment, possibly from a read error. The CDR3 protein is CASSLGVPGQGLELFF. The part of the CDR3 DNA that was read is TGTGCTAGCAGCTTAGGCGTCCCGGGACAGGGGTTGGAG. The J gene is TRBJ2-2, the V gene TRBV7-7; TRBD1 aligns across 10 bases. The CDR3 end lies 3 residues beyond the end of the read and is filled in from the germline J gene. CDR1 is SSHAT and CDR2 is FNYEAQ in the germline V gene (reference sequence). This CDR3 is 16 amino acids long.